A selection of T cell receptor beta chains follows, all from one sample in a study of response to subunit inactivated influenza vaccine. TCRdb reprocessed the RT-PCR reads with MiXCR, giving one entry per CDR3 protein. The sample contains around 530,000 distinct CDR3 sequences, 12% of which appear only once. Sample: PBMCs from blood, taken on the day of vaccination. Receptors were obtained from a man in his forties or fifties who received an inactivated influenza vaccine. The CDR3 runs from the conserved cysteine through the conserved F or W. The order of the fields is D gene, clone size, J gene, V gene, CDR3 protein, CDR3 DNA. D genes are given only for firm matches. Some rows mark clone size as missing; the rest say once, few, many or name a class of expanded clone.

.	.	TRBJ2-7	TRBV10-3	CAIKKTGSSYEQYF	TGTGCCATCAAGAAGACGGGGAGCTCCTACGAGCAGTACTTC
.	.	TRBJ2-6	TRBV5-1	CASSLAELSGANVLTF	TGCGCCAGCAGCTTGGCGGAGCTCTCTGGGGCCAACGTCCTGACTTTC
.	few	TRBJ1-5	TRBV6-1	CASSPTATGGNQPQHF	TGTGCCAGCAGCCCGACAGCTACGGGGGGCAATCAGCCCCAGCATTTT
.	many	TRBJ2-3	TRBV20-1	CSASWRVGSTDTQYF	TGCAGTGCTAGCTGGCGTGTGGGCAGCACAGATACGCAGTATTTT
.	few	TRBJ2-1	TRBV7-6	CASSLAWQNEQFF	TGTGCCAGCAGCTTAGCGTGGCAGAATGAGCAGTTCTTC
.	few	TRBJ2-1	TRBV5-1	CASSGPAYNEQFF	TGCGCCAGCAGCGGCCCAGCCTACAATGAGCAGTTCTTC
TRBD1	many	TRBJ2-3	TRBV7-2	CASSSTGADTQYF	TGTGCCAGCAGTTCGACAGGGGCAGATACGCAGTATTTT
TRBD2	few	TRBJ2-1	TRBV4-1	CASSHPGTSGNNEQFF	TGCGCCAGCAGCCATCCTGGGACTAGCGGCAACAATGAGCAGTTCTTC
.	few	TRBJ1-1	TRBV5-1	CASSSSPGTEAFF	TGCGCCAGCAGCTCGTCACCGGGGACTGAAGCTTTCTTT
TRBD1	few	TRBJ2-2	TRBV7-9	CASSLPIGQGNTGELFF	TGTGCCAGCAGCTTACCCATCGGACAGGGGAACACCGGCGAGCTGTTTTTT
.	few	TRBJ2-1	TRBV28	CASSPGVWGNEQFF	TGTGCCAGCAGTCCAGGGGTGTGGGGGAATGAGCAGTTCTTC
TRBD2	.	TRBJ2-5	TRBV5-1	CASSLAGTSDETQYF	TGCGCCAGCAGCTTGGCCGGGACTAGCGATGAGACCCAGTACTTC
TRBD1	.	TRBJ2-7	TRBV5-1	CASSVDRVEQYF	TGCGCCAGCAGCGTGGACAGGGTCGAGCAGTACTTC
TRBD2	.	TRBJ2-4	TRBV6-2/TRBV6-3	CASSYNALAGRIIAKNIQYF	TGTGCCAGCAGTTACAATGCTCTAGCGGGGCGGATTATAGCCAAAAACATTCAGTACTTC
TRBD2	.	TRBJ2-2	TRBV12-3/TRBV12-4	CASRLTSGGPGELFF	TGTGCCAGCAGATTGACTAGCGGGGGGCCCGGGGAGCTGTTTTTT
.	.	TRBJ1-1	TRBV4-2	CASSQVQPNTEAFF	TGTGCCAGCAGCCAAGTTCAGCCTAACACTGAAGCTTTCTTT
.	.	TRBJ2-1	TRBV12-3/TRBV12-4	CASSPKKVYNEQFF	TGTGCCAGCAGCCCCAAGAAAGTATACAATGAGCAGTTCTTC
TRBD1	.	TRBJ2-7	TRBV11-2	CASSLPTGGSYEQYF	TGTGCCAGCAGCTTACCGACAGGGGGGTCCTACGAGCAGTACTTC
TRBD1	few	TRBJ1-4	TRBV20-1	CSARTRDRVEEKLFF	TGCAGTGCTAGGACCCGGGACAGGGTAGAGGAAAAACTGTTTTTT
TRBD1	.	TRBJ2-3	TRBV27	CASSSGTGDTQYF	TGTGCCAGCAGCTCCGGGACAGGGGATACGCAGTATTTT
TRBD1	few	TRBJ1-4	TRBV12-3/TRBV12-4	CASSLERGLSATNEKLFF	TGTGCCAGCAGTTTGGAAAGGGGGCTCTCCGCAACTAATGAAAAACTGTTTTTT
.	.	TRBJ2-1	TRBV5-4	CASSPQGRESEQFF	TGTGCCAGCAGCCCGCAGGGTCGGGAGAGTGAGCAGTTCTTC
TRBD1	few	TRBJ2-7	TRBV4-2	CASRTDRPPYEQYF	TGTGCCAGCAGAACGGACAGGCCGCCCTACGAGCAGTACTTC
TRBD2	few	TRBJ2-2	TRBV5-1	CASRGTTYTGELFF	TGCGCCAGCCGCGGGACTACCTACACCGGGGAGCTGTTTTTT
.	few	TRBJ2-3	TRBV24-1	CATSDSSEFTDTQYF	TGTGCCACCAGTGATTCCTCAGAGTTCACAGATACGCAGTATTTT
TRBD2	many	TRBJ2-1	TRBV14	CASSQIGSGTYNEQFF	TGTGCCAGCAGCCAAATCGGTAGCGGGACCTACAATGAGCAGTTCTTC
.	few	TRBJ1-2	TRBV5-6	CASSPTGYGQRNYGYTF	TGTGCCAGCAGCCCGACGGGGTACGGGCAGCGGAACTATGGCTACACCTTC
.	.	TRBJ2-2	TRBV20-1	CSARDPLHRNTGELFF	TGCAGTGCTAGAGACCCCCTGCATAGAAACACCGGGGAGCTGTTTTTT
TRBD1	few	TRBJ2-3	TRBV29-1	CSASQGSADTQYF	TGCAGCGCGTCACAGGGGTCGGCAGATACGCAGTATTTT
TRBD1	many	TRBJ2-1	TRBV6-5	CASSYVQGARNEQFF	TGTGCCAGCAGTTACGTCCAGGGGGCTCGGAATGAGCAGTTCTTC
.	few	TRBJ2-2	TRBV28	CASSAMREGDTGELFF	TGTGCCAGCAGTGCCATGCGTGAGGGGGATACCGGGGAGCTGTTTTTT
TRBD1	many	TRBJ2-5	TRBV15	CATSRGGQGGETQYF	TGTGCCACCAGCAGAGGCGGACAGGGTGGAGAGACCCAGTACTTC
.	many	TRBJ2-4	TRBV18	CASSPGGDPGKNIQYF	TGTGCCAGCTCACCGGGCGGGGATCCGGGCAAAAACATTCAGTACTTC
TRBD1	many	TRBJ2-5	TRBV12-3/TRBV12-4	CASSGLRTGLETQYF	TGTGCCAGCAGTGGGCTTAGGACAGGGTTGGAGACCCAGTACTTC
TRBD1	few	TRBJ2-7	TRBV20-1	CSASFLGQVYEQYF	TGCAGTGCTAGTTTTCTGGGACAGGTCTACGAGCAGTACTTC
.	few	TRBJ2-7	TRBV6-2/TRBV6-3	CASRFGTSEQYF	TGTGCCAGCAGATTCGGGACAAGCGAGCAGTACTTC
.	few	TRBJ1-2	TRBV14	CASSPGNGYGYTF	TGTGCCAGCAGCCCAGGAAACGGCTATGGCTACACCTTC
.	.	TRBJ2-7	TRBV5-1	CASSPGPGSSYEQYF	TGCGCCAGCAGCCCTGGCCCAGGGAGCTCCTACGAGCAGTACTTC
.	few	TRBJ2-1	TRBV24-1	CATRGENEQFF	TGTGCCACCAGGGGGGAAAATGAGCAGTTCTTC
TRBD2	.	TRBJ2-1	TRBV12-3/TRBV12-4	CASGDGGSSYNEQFF	TGTGCCAGCGGCGACGGGGGGTCCTCCTACAATGAGCAGTTCTTC
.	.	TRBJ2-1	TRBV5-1	CASSVGTPNEQFF	TGCGCCAGCAGCGTCGGGACACCCAATGAGCAGTTCTTC
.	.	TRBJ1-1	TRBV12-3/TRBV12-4	CASSFGVSAFF	TGTGCCAGCAGTTTTGGGGTTTCTGCTTTCTTT
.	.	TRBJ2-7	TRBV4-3	CASSQEHGHRSYEQYF	TGCGCCAGCAGCCAAGAGCACGGTCACCGCTCCTACGAGCAGTACTTC
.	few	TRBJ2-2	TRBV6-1	CASIFSGTGNTGELFF	TGTGCCAGCATCTTTAGCGGGACAGGGAACACCGGGGAGCTGTTTTTT
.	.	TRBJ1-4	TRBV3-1	CASSQAGIRRELFF	TGTGCCAGCAGCCAAGCAGGGATCCGAAGGGAACTGTTTTTT
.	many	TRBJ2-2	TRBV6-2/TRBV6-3	CASRQSRLTGELFF	TGTGCCAGCAGACAATCTAGGTTAACCGGGGAGCTGTTTTTT
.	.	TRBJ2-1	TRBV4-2	CASSQDHGSYNEQFF	TGTGCCAGCAGCCAAGACCATGGCTCCTACAATGAGCAGTTCTTC
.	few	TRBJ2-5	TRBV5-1	CASSEGGLLGQETQYF	TGCGCCAGCAGCGAAGGAGGTCTTCTCGGTCAAGAGACCCAGTACTTC
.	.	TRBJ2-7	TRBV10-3	CAISVGGVYEQYF	TGTGCCATCAGTGTAGGGGGGGTCTACGAGCAGTACTTC
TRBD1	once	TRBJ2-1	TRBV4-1	CASSLLPGTVNNEQFF	TGCGCCAGCAGCCTTCTACCCGGGACAGTAAACAATGAGCAGTTCTTC
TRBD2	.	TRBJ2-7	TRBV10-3	CAISGTSGSHQNF	TGTGCCATCAGTGGGACTAGCGGGAGCCACCAGAACTTC
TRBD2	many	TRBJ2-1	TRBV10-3	CATGSGLALDEQFF	TGTGCCACCGGATCCGGACTAGCGCTCGATGAGCAGTTCTTC
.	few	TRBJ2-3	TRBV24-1	CATSDFQYTDTQYF	TGTGCCACCAGTGATTTTCAGTACACAGATACGCAGTATTTT